Listed below are T cell receptor beta chains from one sample, sequenced in a study of beta chain features in type 1 diabetes. Assay used: immunoSEQ multiplex PCR; TCRdb lists only in-frame clones, some missing. The sample lists under 450,000 clones, more than 11% occurring once. Sequenced input: naive CD4+ T cells from blood. These receptors originate from a man younger than 40 in good health. CDR3s include the opening cysteine and the closing phenylalanine or tryptophan. The order of the fields is D gene, clone size, J gene, V gene, CDR3 protein, CDR3 DNA. The D gene is left open where the match is weak. Where a row states a size, it is once, few, many or the class of an expanded clone; other rows omit it.

TRBD2,-,TRBJ2-1,TRBV29-1,CSVEPRGRVGEQFF,TGCAGCGTTGAACCTCGCGGGAGGGTTGGTGAGCAGTTCTTC
-,once,TRBJ1-1,TRBV7-8,CASSLLTGVNTEAFF,TGTGCCAGCAGCTTATTAACGGGGGTGAACACTGAAGCTTTCTTT
-,-,TRBJ2-2,TRBV4-1,CASSRTVLPDTGELFF,TGCGCCAGCAGCCGGACAGTCCTCCCGGACACCGGGGAGCTGTTTTTT
-,few,TRBJ2-7,TRBV20-1,CSARDRGKQYF,TGCAGTGCTAGAGATAGGGGGAAGCAGTACTTC
-,few,TRBJ1-3,TRBV10-3,CAIIRDSSSGNTIYF,TGTGCCATCATCAGAGATAGTAGCTCTGGAAACACCATATATTTT
-,-,TRBJ2-3,TRBV4-1,CASSQVGTSSTDTQYF,TGCGCCAGCAGCCAGGTTGGCACCTCTAGCACAGATACGCAGTATTTT
-,-,TRBJ2-5,TRBV7-6,CASSLSGASETQYF,TGTGCCAGCAGCTTATCCGGGGCCTCGGAGACCCAGTACTTC
TRBD2,-,TRBJ2-5,TRBV7-9,CASSALAGEETQYF,TGTGCCAGCAGCGCGCTAGCGGGCGAAGAGACCCAGTACTTC
-,few,TRBJ2-1,TRBV9,CASSVISGGASSYNEQFF,TGTGCCAGCAGCGTAATTTCAGGAGGGGCCAGCTCCTACAATGAGCAGTTCTTC
TRBD2,few,TRBJ2-3,TRBV7-3,CASSPASSGSGPDTQYF,TGTGCCAGCAGCCCAGCCTCTAGCGGGAGTGGACCAGATACGCAGTATTTT
-,few,TRBJ2-2,TRBV7-2,CASSLAGTGELLF,TGTGCCAGCAGCTTAGCGGGGACCGGGGAGCTGCTTTTT
TRBD1,-,TRBJ2-3,TRBV5-1,CASTTGGSDTQYF,TGCGCCAGCACCACAGGGGGGTCAGATACGCAGTATTTT
-,few,TRBJ2-4,TRBV19,CASSPTDLAKNIQYF,TGTGCCAGTAGTCCGACAGATTTAGCCAAAAACATTCAGTACTTC
-,-,TRBJ1-5,TRBV4-1,CASSQAAGGFSNQPQHF,TGCGCCAGCAGCCAAGCCGCGGGGGGATTCAGCAATCAGCCCCAGCATTTT
-,-,TRBJ2-5,TRBV2,CASSGSGLKKAQYF,TGTGCCAGTAGCGGATCGGGGTTGAAGAAGGCCCAGTACTTC
-,few,TRBJ1-2,TRBV9,CASSVEGPLRGYTF,TGTGCCAGCAGCGTAGAGGGGCCGCTCCGTGGCTACACCTTC
-,many,TRBJ1-1,TRBV30,CAWSVVGQKAFF,TGTGCCTGGAGTGTAGTGGGGCAGAAAGCTTTCTTT
TRBD1,-,TRBJ1-5,TRBV6-5,CASPTGRNQPQHF,TGTGCCAGTCCGACAGGGCGCAATCAGCCCCAGCATTTT
-,few,TRBJ2-1,TRBV30,CAWSGQLGSYNEQFF,TGTGCCTGGAGCGGACAGTTAGGCTCCTACAATGAGCAGTTCTTC
TRBD2,once,TRBJ2-7,TRBV5-1,CASSLAASGLYEQYF,TGCGCCAGCAGCTTGGCGGCTAGCGGCCTCTACGAGCAGTACTTC
-,-,TRBJ2-4,TRBV15,CATSRAGLQIGKNIQYF,TGTGCCACCAGCAGGGCTGGACTTCAAATAGGCAAAAACATTCAGTACTTC
TRBD2,-,TRBJ2-1,TRBV9,CASSPRDRGTSGRSYNEQFF,TGTGCCAGCAGCCCACGGGACCGAGGGACTAGCGGGAGGTCGTACAATGAGCAGTTCTTC
-,-,TRBJ2-2,TRBV5-1,CASSRGAEGQLFF,TGCGCCAGCTCTCGAGGGGCAGAGGGGCAGCTGTTTTTT
TRBD2,-,TRBJ2-1,TRBV7-2,CASSLGTSGLSSYNEQFF,TGTGCCAGCAGCTTAGGGACTAGCGGGCTAAGCTCCTACAATGAGCAGTTCTTC
-,-,TRBJ2-3,TRBV7-2,CASSPTSTDTQYF,TGTGCCAGCAGTCCTACCTCCACCGATACGCAGTATTTT
TRBD1,-,TRBJ2-5,TRBV14,CASSHHDRGPETQYF,TGTGCCAGCAGCCATCACGACAGGGGGCCGGAGACCCAGTACTTC
-,-,TRBJ1-1,TRBV27,CASRQDLTNTEAFF,TGTGCCAGCAGACAGGACTTGACGAACACTGAAGCTTTCTTT
-,-,TRBJ2-5,TRBV7-4,CASTTTDWGETQYF,TGTGCCAGCACCACGACAGACTGGGGGGAGACCCAGTACTTC
-,-,TRBJ2-7,TRBV6-6,CASSPGPASSYEQYF,TGTGCCAGCAGTCCGGGCCCCGCTAGCTCCTACGAGCAGTACTTC
-,few,TRBJ2-3,TRBV4-3,CASSQERLRDTQYF,TGCGCCAGCAGCCAAGAGCGGCTACGGGATACGCAGTATTTT
TRBD1,-,TRBJ2-7,TRBV7-6,CASSLAGDRVHEQYF,TGTGCCAGCAGCTTAGCTGGGGACAGGGTCCACGAGCAGTACTTC
TRBD1,few,TRBJ1-5,TRBV29-1,CSVQTGVQPQHF,TGCAGCGTACAGACAGGGGTGCAGCCCCAGCATTTT
TRBD1,few,TRBJ2-7,TRBV5-1,CASSPGTGGNEQYF,TGCGCCAGCAGCCCCGGGACAGGGGGTAACGAGCAGTACTTC
TRBD2,-,TRBJ2-3,TRBV30,CAYGLGIVTDTQYF,TGTGCCTACGGACTAGGAATCGTCACAGATACGCAGTATTTT
-,few,TRBJ1-6,TRBV7-6,CASSPRAISPLHF,TGTGCCAGCAGCCCACGGGCCATTTCACCCCTCCACTTT
TRBD1,-,TRBJ1-4,TRBV7-2,CASTTPGQGNEKLFF,TGTGCCAGCACAACGCCGGGACAGGGAAATGAAAAACTGTTTTTT
TRBD2,-,TRBJ2-5,TRBV4-3,CASSQGAGEVLETQYF,TGCGCCAGCAGCCAAGGTGCGGGAGAGGTATTGGAGACCCAGTACTTC
-,-,TRBJ2-1,TRBV9,CASSVDLNEQFF,TGTGCCAGCAGCGTAGACTTGAATGAGCAGTTCTTC
-,few,TRBJ2-4,TRBV19,CASSIAEGKNIQYF,TGTGCCAGTAGTATAGCGGAGGGGAAAAACATTCAGTACTTC
TRBD2,once,TRBJ2-1,TRBV6-1,CASRPGLAGHEQFF,TGTGCCAGCAGGCCGGGACTAGCGGGCCATGAGCAGTTCTTC